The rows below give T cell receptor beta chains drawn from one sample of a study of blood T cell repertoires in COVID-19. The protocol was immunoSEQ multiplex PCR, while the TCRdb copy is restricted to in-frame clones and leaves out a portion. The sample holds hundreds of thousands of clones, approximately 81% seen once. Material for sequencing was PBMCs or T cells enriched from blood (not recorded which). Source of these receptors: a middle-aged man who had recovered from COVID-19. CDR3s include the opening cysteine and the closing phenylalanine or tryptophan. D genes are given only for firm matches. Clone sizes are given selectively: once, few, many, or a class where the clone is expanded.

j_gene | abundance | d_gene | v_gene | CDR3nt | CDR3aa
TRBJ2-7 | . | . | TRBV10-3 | TGTGCCATCAGCAAAGGACGGGAGACCTACGAGCAGTACTTC | CAISKGRETYEQYF
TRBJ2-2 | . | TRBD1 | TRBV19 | TGTGCCAGTAGAATCCCCGGGACAGGTGGCACCGGGGAGCTGTTTTTT | CASRIPGTGGTGELFF
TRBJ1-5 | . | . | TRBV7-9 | TGTGCCAGCAGTCGCTCGGGGGTTGAGAGTCAGCCCCAGCATTTT | CASSRSGVESQPQHF
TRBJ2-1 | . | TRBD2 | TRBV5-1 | TGCGCCAGCAGCATAGGGACTAGCGGGAGACGTGGGCAGTTCTTC | CASSIGTSGRRGQFF
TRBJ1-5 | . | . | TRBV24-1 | TGTGCCACCAGTGATCCCTATAGCAATCAGCCCCAGCATTTT | CATSDPYSNQPQHF
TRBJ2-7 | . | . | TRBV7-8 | TGTGCCAGCAGCTTAGGACCCCAGGGTTTACGGCAGTACTTC | CASSLGPQGLRQYF
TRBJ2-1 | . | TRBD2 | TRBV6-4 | TGTGCCAGCAGCGGGACTAGCGGGAGTGATGAGCAGTTCTTC | CASSGTSGSDEQFF
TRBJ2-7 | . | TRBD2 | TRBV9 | TGTGCCAGCAGCGTAGGGGCGGGAGAGGTATACGAGCAGTACTTC | CASSVGAGEVYEQYF
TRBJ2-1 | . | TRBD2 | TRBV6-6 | TGTGCCAGCAGTCAAACCGGGACTAGCGATTACAATGAGCAGTTCTTC | CASSQTGTSDYNEQFF
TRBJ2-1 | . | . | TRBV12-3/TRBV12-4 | TGTGCCAGCAGTTTGCGGACTGGGCAGTTCTTC | CASSLRTGQFF
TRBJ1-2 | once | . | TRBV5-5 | TGTGCCAGCAGCTTCGGCAGGGAGGATGGCTACACCTTC | CASSFGREDGYTF
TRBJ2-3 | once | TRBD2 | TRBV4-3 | TGCGCCAGCAGCCAAGAAAGTAGCGGGAGCCCAGATACGCAGTATTTT | CASSQESSGSPDTQYF
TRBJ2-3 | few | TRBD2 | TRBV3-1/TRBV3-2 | TGTGCCAGCAGCCCATCCGGGACTAGCGGGAGAGATACGCAGTATTTT | CASSPSGTSGRDTQYF
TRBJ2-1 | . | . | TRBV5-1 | TGCGCCAGCAGCTTGTTGTCTAGCGCCTACAATGAGCAGTTCTTC | CASSLLSSAYNEQFF
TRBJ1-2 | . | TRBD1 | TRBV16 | TGTGCCAGCAGCCCCCCGGGACAGGGGATTGGCTACACCTTC | CASSPPGQGIGYTF
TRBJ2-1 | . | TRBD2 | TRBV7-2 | TGTGCCAGCAGCTGGGAAGGGACTAGCGGGACGGTTGAGCAGTTCTTC | CASSWEGTSGTVEQFF
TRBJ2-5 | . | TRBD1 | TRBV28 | TGTGCCAGCAGTTTAGGGGGACAGGGCGTGGAGACCCAGTACTTC | CASSLGGQGVETQYF
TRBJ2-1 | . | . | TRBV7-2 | TGTGCCAGCAGCTTTCCGGGACTTCAGTACAATGAGCAGTTCTTC | CASSFPGLQYNEQFF
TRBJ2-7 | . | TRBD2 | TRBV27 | TGTGCCAGCAGTTTAGGACTAGCCTACGAGCAGTACTTC | CASSLGLAYEQYF
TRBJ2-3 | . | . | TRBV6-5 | TGTGCCAGCAGTCCGGGACACCCCACAGATACGCAGTATTTT | CASSPGHPTDTQYF
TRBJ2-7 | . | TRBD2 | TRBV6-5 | TGTGCCAGCAGTTACGGACTAGGCCACTACGAGCAGTACTTC | CASSYGLGHYEQYF
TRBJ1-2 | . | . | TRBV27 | TGTGCCAGCAGTTCTTCAGGGCCCTATGGCTACACCTTC | CASSSSGPYGYTF
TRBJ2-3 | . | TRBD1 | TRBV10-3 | TGTGCCATCCTAGGACAGGGGGCAGGCACAGATACGCAGTATTTT | CAILGQGAGTDTQYF
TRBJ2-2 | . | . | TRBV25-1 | TGTGCCAGCAGTGAACAGTTTGGGGGGACCGGGGAGCTGTTTTTT | CASSEQFGGTGELFF
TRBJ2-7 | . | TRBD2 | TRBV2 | TGTGCCAGCGCCGATACCGGGGGGAACGAGCAGTACTTC | CASADTGGNEQYF
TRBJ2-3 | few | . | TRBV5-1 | TGCGCCAGCAGCCGCGTAGCTGGAGTGAGTACAGATACGCAGTATTTT | CASSRVAGVSTDTQYF
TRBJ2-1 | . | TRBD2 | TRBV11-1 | TGTGCCAGCAGCTTAGCGGGACTAGCGGGAGATAATGAGCAGTTCTTC | CASSLAGLAGDNEQFF
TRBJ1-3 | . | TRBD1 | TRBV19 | TGTGCCTGCCCCGACAGGGAAACTGGAAACACCATATATTTT | CACPDRETGNTIYF
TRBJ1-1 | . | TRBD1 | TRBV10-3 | TGTGCCATCAGTGATGCAGGGGGCGCTTCCGAAGCTTTCTTT | CAISDAGGASEAFF
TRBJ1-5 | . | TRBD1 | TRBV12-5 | TGTGCTAGTGGTTGGGCGACCGGACAGGGAGGAAGCAATCAGCCCCAGCATTTT | CASGWATGQGGSNQPQHF
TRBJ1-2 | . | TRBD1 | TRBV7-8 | TGTGCCAGCAGCTTAGCGGCAGGGGGCGACGGCTACACCTTC | CASSLAAGGDGYTF
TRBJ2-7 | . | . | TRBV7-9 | TGTGCCAGCAGCTTAGGATTAGGGGGGGCCTACGAGCAGTACTTC | CASSLGLGGAYEQYF
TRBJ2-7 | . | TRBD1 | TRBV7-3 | TGTGCCAGCAGCATAAACAGGGGGCTCGAGCAGTACTTC | CASSINRGLEQYF
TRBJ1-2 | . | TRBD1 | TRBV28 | TGTGCCAGCAGCGGCCCGGACAGGGGAATCTATGGCTACACCTTC | CASSGPDRGIYGYTF
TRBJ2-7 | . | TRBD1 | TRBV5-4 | TGTGCCAGCAGGAGGGACAGCAGCTACGAGCAGTACTTC | CASRRDSSYEQYF
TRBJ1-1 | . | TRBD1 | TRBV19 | TGTGCCAGTAGTATAGGCACCGGACAGGGGCGGGTGAACACTGAAGCTTTCTTT | CASSIGTGQGRVNTEAFF
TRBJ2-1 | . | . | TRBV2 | TGTGCCAGCAGTGAAAGGACTGCCTACAATGAGCAGTTCTTC | CASSERTAYNEQFF
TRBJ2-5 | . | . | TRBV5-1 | TGCGCCAGCAGCTTGGGAAGAATTGAGGAGACCCAGTACTTC | CASSLGRIEETQYF
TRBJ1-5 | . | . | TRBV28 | TGTGCCAGCAGTCCGACATCCTCGTATAGCAATCAGCCCCAGCATTTT | CASSPTSSYSNQPQHF
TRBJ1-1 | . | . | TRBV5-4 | TGTGCCAGCAGCTTGCGGGGGGGGAACACTGAAGCTTTCTTT | CASSLRGGNTEAFF
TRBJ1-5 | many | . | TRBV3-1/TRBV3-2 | TGTGCCAGCAGCCAAGATTACAATCAGCCCCAGCATTTT | CASSQDYNQPQHF
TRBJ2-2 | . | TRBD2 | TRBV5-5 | TGTGCCAGCAGCTTGGTCGGGACTACCCTCACCGGGGAGCTGTTTTTT | CASSLVGTTLTGELFF
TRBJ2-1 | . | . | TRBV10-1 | TGCGCCAGCAGTGCGGGAAATGAGCAGTTCTTC | CASSAGNEQFF
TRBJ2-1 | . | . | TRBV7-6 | TGTGCCAGCAGCCAGGGACTGTACAATGAGCAGTTCTTC | CASSQGLYNEQFF
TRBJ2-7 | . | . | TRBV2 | TGTGCCAGCAGGCCACAGGGAATTTTCCGGGGCGAGCAGTACTTC | CASRPQGIFRGEQYF
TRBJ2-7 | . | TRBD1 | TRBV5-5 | TGTGCCAGCAGCCCCGCGGGACAGGGATCCTACGAGCAGTACTTC | CASSPAGQGSYEQYF
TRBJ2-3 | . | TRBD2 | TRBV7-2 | TGTGCCACGAAACTATATCCGGGACTAGCGATTAGCACAGATACGCAGTATTTT | CATKLYPGLAISTDTQYF
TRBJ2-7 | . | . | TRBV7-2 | TGTGCCAGCAGCCCTGACCGGAGCTCCTACGAGCAGTACTTC | CASSPDRSSYEQYF
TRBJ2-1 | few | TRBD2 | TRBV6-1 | TGTGCCAGCAGTGAAGGGGAGGGAGGGGCTTCCTACAATGAGCAGTTCTTC | CASSEGEGGASYNEQFF
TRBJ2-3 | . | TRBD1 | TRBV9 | TGTGCCAGCAGCCAGACAGGGGGCCGCACAGATACGCAGTATTTT | CASSQTGGRTDTQYF
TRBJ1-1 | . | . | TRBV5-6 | TGTGCCAGCAGCTTAACACCGAACACTGAAGCTTTCTTT | CASSLTPNTEAFF
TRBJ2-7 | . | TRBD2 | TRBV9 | TGTGCCAGCAGCCCGACTAGCGCCTACTACGAGCAGTACTTC | CASSPTSAYYEQYF
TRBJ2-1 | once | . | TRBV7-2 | TGTGCCAGCAGCTTGGTGGGAGGATACAATGAGCAGTTCTTC | CASSLVGGYNEQFF
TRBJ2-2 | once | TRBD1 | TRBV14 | TGTGCCAGCAGCCAAGATGAAGGACAGGGCACCGGGGAGCTGTTTTTT | CASSQDEGQGTGELFF
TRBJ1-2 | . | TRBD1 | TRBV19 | TGTGCCAGTAGCGGGACAGAAGTCTATGGCTACACCTTC | CASSGTEVYGYTF